The 2 T cell receptor beta chains given below trace back to one sample, sequenced in a study of a mutant IDH1 vaccine in newly diagnosed glioma. TCRdb's copy holds only in-frame clones and misses some; the assay was immunoSEQ multiplex PCR. The table shows 30,000 or so clones, with 60% to 80% occurring only once. These TCRs are of unknown antigen specificity. As to time point: week 35, safety follow-up. The content of each vaccine dose was 300 ug of mutant IDH1 20-mer peptide, and topical imiquimod accompanied it. The sample in question was PBMCs, obtained from a glioma patient whose treatment included an IDH1 peptide vaccine. Receptors originate from a woman between 25 and 40 years old with glioma. Some clones in this sample may be carry-over from other donors' samples.

Only a few counts were recorded for this clone. The rearrangement links TRBV19 to TRBJ1-1, with a weak D call TRBD1 (5 bases). The germline V and J ends were trimmed by 1 base and 6 bases, with 6 bases remaining between them. The CDR3 runs 12 residues. Germline V CDR1 and CDR2: LNHDA, SQIVND (reference sequence). The CDR3 DNA reads as TGTGCCAGTAGTATAGCGGGGGCTGAAGCTTTCTTT. It translates to CASSIAGAEAFF.

This clone has a handful of counts. The chain carries TRBV6-5 and TRBJ1-4, with no clear D. The CDR3 extends over 14 amino acids. Germline V gives CDR1 MNHEY, CDR2 SVGAGI. The V gene lost 0 bases and the J gene lost 1 base, with 3 bases spanning the gap. The CDR3 nucleotides are TGTGCCAGCAGTTACTCGGGAACTAATGAAAAACTGTTTTTT. Amino acid sequence: CASSYSGTNEKLFF.